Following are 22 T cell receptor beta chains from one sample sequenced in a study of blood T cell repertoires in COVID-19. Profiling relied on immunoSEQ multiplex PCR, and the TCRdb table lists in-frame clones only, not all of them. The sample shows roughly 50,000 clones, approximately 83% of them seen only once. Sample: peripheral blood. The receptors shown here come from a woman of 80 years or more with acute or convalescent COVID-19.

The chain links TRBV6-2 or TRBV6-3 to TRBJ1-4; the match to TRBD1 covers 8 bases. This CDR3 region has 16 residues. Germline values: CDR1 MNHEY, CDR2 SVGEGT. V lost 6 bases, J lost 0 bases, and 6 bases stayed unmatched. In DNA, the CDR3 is TGTGCCAGCAGCCGGACAGGGCCTGCAACTAATGAAAAACTGTTTTTT. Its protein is CASSRTGPATNEKLFF.

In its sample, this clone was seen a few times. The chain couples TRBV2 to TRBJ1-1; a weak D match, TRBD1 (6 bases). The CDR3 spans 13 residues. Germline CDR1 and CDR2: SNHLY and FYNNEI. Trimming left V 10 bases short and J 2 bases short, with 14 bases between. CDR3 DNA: TGTGCCACCAGAATCAGGGGAAACACTGAAGCTTTCTTT. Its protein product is CATRIRGNTEAFF.

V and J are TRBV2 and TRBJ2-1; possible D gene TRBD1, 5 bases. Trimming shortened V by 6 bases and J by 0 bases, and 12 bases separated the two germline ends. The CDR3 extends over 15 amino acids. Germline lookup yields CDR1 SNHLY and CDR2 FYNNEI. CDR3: CASSRTYSSYNEQFF. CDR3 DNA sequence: TGTGCCAGCAGCCGGACATACAGCTCCTACAATGAGCAGTTCTTC.

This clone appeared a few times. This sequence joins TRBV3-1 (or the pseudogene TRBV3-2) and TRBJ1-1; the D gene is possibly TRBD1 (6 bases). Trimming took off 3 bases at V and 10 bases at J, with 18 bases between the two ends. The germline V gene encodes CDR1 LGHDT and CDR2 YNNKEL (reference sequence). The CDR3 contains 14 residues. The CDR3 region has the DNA TGTGCCAGCAGCCAGGGGCAGGGGCTGGGGGTAGCTTTCTTT. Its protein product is CASSQGQGLGVAFF.

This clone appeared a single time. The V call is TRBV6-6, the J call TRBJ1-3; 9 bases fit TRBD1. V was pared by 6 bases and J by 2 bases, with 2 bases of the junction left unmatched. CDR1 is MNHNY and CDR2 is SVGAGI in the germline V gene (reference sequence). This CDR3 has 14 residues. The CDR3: CASRQGAAGNTIYF. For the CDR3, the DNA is TGTGCCAGCAGACAGGGGGCGGCTGGAAACACCATATATTTT.

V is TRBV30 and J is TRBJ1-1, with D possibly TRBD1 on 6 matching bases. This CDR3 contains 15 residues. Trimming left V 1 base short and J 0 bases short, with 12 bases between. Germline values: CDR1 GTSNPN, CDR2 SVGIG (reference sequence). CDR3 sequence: CAWSDPGQMNTEAFF. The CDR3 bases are TGTGCCTGGAGTGACCCGGGACAAATGAACACTGAAGCTTTCTTT.

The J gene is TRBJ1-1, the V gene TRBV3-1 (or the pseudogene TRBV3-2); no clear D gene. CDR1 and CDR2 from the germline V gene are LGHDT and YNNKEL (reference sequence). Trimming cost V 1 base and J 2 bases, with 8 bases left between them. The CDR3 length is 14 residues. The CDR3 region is CASSQAGRNTEAFF. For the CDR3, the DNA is TGTGCCAGCAGCCAAGCAGGAAGAAACACTGAAGCTTTCTTT.

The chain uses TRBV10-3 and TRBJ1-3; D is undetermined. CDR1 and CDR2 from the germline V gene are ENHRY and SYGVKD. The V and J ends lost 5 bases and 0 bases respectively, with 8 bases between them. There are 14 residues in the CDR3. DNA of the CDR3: TGTGCCATCAGTCAGGATTTCTCTGGAAACACCATATATTTT. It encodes CAISQDFSGNTIYF.

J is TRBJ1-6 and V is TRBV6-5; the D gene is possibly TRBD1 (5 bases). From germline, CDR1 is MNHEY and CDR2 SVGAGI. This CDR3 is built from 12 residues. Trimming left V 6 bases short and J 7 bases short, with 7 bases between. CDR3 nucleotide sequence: TGTGCCAGCAGGGAGGGGAATTCACCCCTCCACTTT. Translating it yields CASREGNSPLHF.

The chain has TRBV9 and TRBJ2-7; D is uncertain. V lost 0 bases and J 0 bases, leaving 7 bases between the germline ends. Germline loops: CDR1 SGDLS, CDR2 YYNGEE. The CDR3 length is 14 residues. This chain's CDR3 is CASSVAGYSYEQYF. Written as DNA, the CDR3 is TGTGCCAGCAGCGTAGCCGGGTACTCCTACGAGCAGTACTTC.

CDR3: CASTVPGQYNSPLHF. CDR3 bases: TGTGCCAGCACCGTACCGGGACAGTATAATTCACCCCTCCACTTT. The V and J genes are TRBV5-5 and TRBJ1-6, with 7 bases that match TRBD1. The CDR3 totals 15 residues. V lost 6 bases and J lost 4; bases outside the gene matches: 7. CDR1 is SGHKS, CDR2 YYEKEE, per germline (reference sequence). Full variable domain (rest looked up from reference TRBV5-5 and TRBJ1-6): DAGVTQSPTHLIKTRGQQVTLRCSPISGHKSVSWYQQVLGQGPQFIFQYYEKEERGRGNFPDRFSARQFPNYSSELNVNALLLGDSALYLCASTVPGQYNSPLHFGNGTRLTVT.

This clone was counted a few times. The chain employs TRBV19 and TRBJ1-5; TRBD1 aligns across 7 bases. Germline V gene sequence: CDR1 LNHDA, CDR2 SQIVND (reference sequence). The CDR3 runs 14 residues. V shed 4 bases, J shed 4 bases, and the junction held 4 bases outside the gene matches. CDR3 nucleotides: TGTGCCAGTAGTACGTCAGGGGGAAATCAGCCCCAGCATTTT. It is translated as CASSTSGGNQPQHF. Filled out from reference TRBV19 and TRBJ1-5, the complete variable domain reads DGGITQSPKYLFRKEGQNVTLSCEQNLNHDAMYWYRQDPGQGLRLIYYSQIVNDFQKGDIAEGYSVSREKKESFPLTVTSAQKNPTAFYLCASSTSGGNQPQHFGDGTRLSIL.

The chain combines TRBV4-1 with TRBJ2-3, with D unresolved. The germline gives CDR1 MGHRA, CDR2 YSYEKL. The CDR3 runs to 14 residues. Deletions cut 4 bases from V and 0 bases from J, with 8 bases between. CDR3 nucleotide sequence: TGCGCCAGCAGCCCTGGAGATAGCACAGATACGCAGTATTTT. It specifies CASSPGDSTDTQYF.

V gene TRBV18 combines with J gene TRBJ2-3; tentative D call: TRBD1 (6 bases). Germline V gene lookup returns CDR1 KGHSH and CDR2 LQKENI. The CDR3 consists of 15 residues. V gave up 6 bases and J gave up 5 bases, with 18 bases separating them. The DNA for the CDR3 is TGTGCCAGCTCCGTAACAGGGAACGGTGTAGATACGCAGTATTTT. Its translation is CASSVTGNGVDTQYF.

In DNA form, the CDR3 reads TGTGCCAGCAGCTTAGGGGTAGCGGGGGACTCCTACAATGAGCAGTTCTTC. Amino acid sequence: CASSLGVAGDSYNEQFF. The V gene is TRBV11-3, the J gene TRBJ2-1; 9 positions match TRBD2. The V segment lost 1 base and the J segment 0 bases; nucleotides outside the gene matches: 4. This CDR3 contains 17 residues. Per germline, CDR1 SGHNT and CDR2 YENEEA.

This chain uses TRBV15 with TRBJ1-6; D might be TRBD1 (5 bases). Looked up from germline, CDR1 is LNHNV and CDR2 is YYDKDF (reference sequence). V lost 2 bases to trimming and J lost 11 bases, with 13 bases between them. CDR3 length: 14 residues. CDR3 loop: CATSRPSGGAPLHF. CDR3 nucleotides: TGTGCCACCAGCAGACCATCGGGGGGAGCACCCCTCCACTTT.

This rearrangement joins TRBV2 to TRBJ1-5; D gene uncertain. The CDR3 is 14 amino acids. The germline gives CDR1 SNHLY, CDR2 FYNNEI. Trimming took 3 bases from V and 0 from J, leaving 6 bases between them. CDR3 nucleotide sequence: TGTGCCAGCAGTGAGTTATATAGCAATCAGCCCCAGCATTTT. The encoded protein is CASSELYSNQPQHF.

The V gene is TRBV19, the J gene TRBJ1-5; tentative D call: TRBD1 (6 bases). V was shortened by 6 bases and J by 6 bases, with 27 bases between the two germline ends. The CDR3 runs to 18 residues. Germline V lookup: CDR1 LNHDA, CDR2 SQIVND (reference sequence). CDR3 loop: CASSTPDWRQGFSQPQHF. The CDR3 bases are TGTGCCAGTAGCACACCCGACTGGAGGCAGGGGTTTAGTCAGCCCCAGCATTTT.

The CDR3 DNA reads TGCGCCAGCAGCTCCACTCAGGGGACACCCCTCCACTTT. Encoded protein: CASSSTQGTPLHF. This chain uses TRBV5-1 with TRBJ1-6; perhaps TRBD1 as D (6 bases). The V gene lost 3 bases and the J gene lost 11 bases, with 12 bases spanning the gap. Germline CDR1 is SGHRS and CDR2 is YFSETQ. The CDR3 is 13 residues long.

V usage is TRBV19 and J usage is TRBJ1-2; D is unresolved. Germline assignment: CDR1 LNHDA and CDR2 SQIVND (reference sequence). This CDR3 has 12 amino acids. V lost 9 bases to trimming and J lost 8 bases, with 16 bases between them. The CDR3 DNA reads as TGTGCCAGCGGGGAGTTGACGGGAGGCTACACCTTC. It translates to CASGELTGGYTF. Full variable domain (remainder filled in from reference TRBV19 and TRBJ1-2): DGGITQSPKYLFRKEGQNVTLSCEQNLNHDAMYWYRQDPGQGLRLIYYSQIVNDFQKGDIAEGYSVSREKKESFPLTVTSAQKNPTAFYLCASGELTGGYTFGSGTRLTVV.

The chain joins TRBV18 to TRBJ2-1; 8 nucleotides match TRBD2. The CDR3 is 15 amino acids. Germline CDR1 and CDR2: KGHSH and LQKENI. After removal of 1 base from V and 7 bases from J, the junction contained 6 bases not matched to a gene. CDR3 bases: TGTGCCAGCTCACCACTCGGGGGGGCGCGGAATGAGCAGTTCTTC. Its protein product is CASSPLGGARNEQFF.

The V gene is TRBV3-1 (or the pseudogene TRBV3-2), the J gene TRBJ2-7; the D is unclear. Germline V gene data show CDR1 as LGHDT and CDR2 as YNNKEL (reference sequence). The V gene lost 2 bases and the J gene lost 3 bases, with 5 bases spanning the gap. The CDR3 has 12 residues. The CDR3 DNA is TGTGCCAGCAGCCAACCAGGCTACGAGCAGTACTTC. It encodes CASSQPGYEQYF.